The entry below describes one T cell receptor (beta chain). Its target is not known. The sample is drawn from a study of graft-versus-host responses after intestinal transplantation. Across the study: Every recipient underwent anti-thymocyte globulin induction, then tacrolimus and steroids for three to four years.

Profiled with immunoSEQ multiplex PCR; TCRdb holds only in-frame clones, not every one. The data show 100,000 or so clones, approximately 95% seen once. The study, taken as a whole, reports: Ileal or blood samples showed some GvH clones first, and such clones were also found in recipient marrow. Circulating GvH clone levels at their peak were associated with HvG declines (early post-transplant).

Germline CDR1 and CDR2: KGHSH and LQKENI. Trimming cost V 3 bases and J 3 bases, with 9 bases left between them. CDR3 length: 13 residues. The TCR was taken from a human donor who was the organ donor for an intestinal transplant. The chain couples TRBV18 to TRBJ2-7; no clear D gene. The source was unstimulated CD8+ T cells sorted from spleen or lymph node cells, collected before transplant. CDR3 coding DNA: TGTGCCAGCTCACCTGAACTCCTCTACGAGCAGTACTTC. Protein sequence: CASSPELLYEQYF.